This T cell receptor beta chain comes out of a study of T cells in Graves' hyperthyroidism and ophthalmopathy. Study conclusions and caveats: The model anticipated ophthalmopathy a median about six months pre-onset.

The table lists this clonotype with many counts. What it binds is not known. The authors took PBMCs from 10 ml fresh peripheral blood. Template material for amplifying TCR beta CDR3 regions consisted of RNA transcripts. The HTBI set primed first-round TCR CDR3 RT-PCR. TCRdb re-derived calls from the multiplex PCR reads in MiXCR, one entry per CDR3 protein. Here the sample spans around 420,000 distinct CDR3 sequences, about 15% being singletons. CDR1 GTSNPN and CDR2 SVGIG come from the germline V gene (reference sequence). This CDR3 is built from 15 residues. Trimming cost V 2 bases and J 0 bases, with 11 bases left between them.

This clonotype was sampled from a woman aged 18 to 35 with Graves' hyperthyroidism. The source material was blood. The gene calls are TRBV30 and TRBJ2-4, with D perhaps TRBD1 (6 bases). This CDR3 reads CAWSRTALAKNIQYF. CDR3 bases: TGTGCCTGGAGTCGGACAGCCTTAGCCAAAAACATTCAGTACTTC.